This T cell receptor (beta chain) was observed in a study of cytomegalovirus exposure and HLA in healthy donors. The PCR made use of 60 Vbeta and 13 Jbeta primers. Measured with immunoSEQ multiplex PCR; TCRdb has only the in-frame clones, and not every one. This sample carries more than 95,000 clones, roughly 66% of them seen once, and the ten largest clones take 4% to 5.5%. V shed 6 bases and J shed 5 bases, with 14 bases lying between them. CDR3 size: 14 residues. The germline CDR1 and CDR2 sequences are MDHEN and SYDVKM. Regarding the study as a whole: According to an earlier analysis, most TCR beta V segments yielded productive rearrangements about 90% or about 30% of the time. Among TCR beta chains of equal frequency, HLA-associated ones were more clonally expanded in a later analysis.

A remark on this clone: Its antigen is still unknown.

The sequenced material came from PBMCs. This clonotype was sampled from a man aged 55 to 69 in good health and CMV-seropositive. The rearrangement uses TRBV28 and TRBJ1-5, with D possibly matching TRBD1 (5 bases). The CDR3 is CASSPGGGYQPQHF. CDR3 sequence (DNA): TGTGCCAGCAGCCCGGGGGGGGGATATCAGCCCCAGCATTTT.